These T cell receptor beta chains were read from a single sample in a study of response to subunit inactivated influenza vaccine. Via MiXCR, TCRdb re-called the RT-PCR reads, giving one row per CDR3 protein. The sample contains more than 450,000 distinct CDR3 sequences, 10% to 15% of which appear only once. This material consisted of PBMCs from blood, taken on the day of vaccination. All receptors come from a man aged 45-65 years who received an inactivated influenza vaccine. The CDR3 runs from the conserved cysteine through the conserved F or W. The D gene is left open where the match is weak. For some rows the clone size is stated as once, few or many, or as a class when expanded; others skip it.

V: TRBV7-9; D: TRBD2; J: TRBJ2-1; size: .; DNA: TGTGCCAGCAGCTTAGATCTAGCGGGGTTCGATGAGCAGTTCTTC; CDR3: CASSLDLAGFDEQFF
V: TRBV29-1; D: TRBD2; J: TRBJ2-3; size: few; DNA: TGCAGCGTGACAGACGGGACTAGCGGCAACACAGATACGCAGTATTTT; CDR3: CSVTDGTSGNTDTQYF
V: TRBV29-1; D: .; J: TRBJ2-6; size: many; DNA: TGCAGCGTTGTGGGAGCTGGGGCCAACGTCCTGACTTTC; CDR3: CSVVGAGANVLTF
V: TRBV29-1; D: TRBD1; J: TRBJ2-5; size: .; DNA: TGCAGCGTTGAACAGGGGGACCAAGAGACCCAGTACTTC; CDR3: CSVEQGDQETQYF
V: TRBV5-6; D: TRBD1; J: TRBJ2-1; size: many; DNA: TGTGCCAGCAGCAGAGACAGGGGGGAAGTTTTTAATGAGCAGTTCTTC; CDR3: CASSRDRGEVFNEQFF
V: TRBV27; D: TRBD1; J: TRBJ1-2; size: few; DNA: TGTGCCAGCAGTACTTGGGACAGGCTCTATGGCTACACCTTC; CDR3: CASSTWDRLYGYTF
V: TRBV7-9; D: .; J: TRBJ2-5; size: .; DNA: TGTGCCAGCAGCTCGGGGCAGTTCCAAGAGACCCAGTACTTC; CDR3: CASSSGQFQETQYF
V: TRBV12-3/TRBV12-4; D: .; J: TRBJ1-2; size: few; DNA: TGTGCCAGCAGTCGACGACGGGATTTAGGCTATGGCTACACCTTC; CDR3: CASSRRRDLGYGYTF
V: TRBV15; D: .; J: TRBJ2-3; size: few; DNA: TGTGCCACCAGCAGGGGGGTGGCCGTCGTTACGCAGTATTTT; CDR3: CATSRGVAVVTQYF
V: TRBV4-3; D: .; J: TRBJ2-5; size: .; DNA: TGCGCCAGCAGCCAACCCACCACGGAGACCCAGTACTTC; CDR3: CASSQPTTETQYF
V: TRBV7-2; D: .; J: TRBJ2-3; size: many; DNA: TGTGCCAGCAGCAAAGGGGTAGATACGCAGTATTTT; CDR3: CASSKGVDTQYF
V: TRBV7-9; D: TRBD1; J: TRBJ2-1; size: .; DNA: TGTGCCAGCAGCATGACAGGGTCTTCCTACAATGAGCAGTTCTTC; CDR3: CASSMTGSSYNEQFF
V: TRBV6-6; D: .; J: TRBJ1-5; size: few; DNA: TGTGCCAGCAGACCCACTATCAATCAGCCCCAGCATTTT; CDR3: CASRPTINQPQHF
V: TRBV7-2; D: .; J: TRBJ1-1; size: many; DNA: TGTGCCAGCAGAGTTACATCGAACACTGAAGCTTTCTTT; CDR3: CASRVTSNTEAFF
V: TRBV20-1; D: .; J: TRBJ1-4; size: .; DNA: TGCAGTGCTAGCCGTCTGGGGGAGGTTGGGGAAAAACTGTTTTTT; CDR3: CSASRLGEVGEKLFF
V: TRBV7-3; D: TRBD2; J: TRBJ2-1; size: .; DNA: TGTGCCAGCAGCTTAACGCCGGGACTAGCGGTATACAATGAGCAGTTCTTC; CDR3: CASSLTPGLAVYNEQFF
V: TRBV12-3/TRBV12-4; D: .; J: TRBJ2-3; size: few; DNA: TGTGCCAGCAGTCCCGGGATAGCGACGAGCACAGATACGCAGTATTTT; CDR3: CASSPGIATSTDTQYF
V: TRBV19; D: .; J: TRBJ2-3; size: .; DNA: TGTGCCAGTAGTACTAACCCCGGGACTCGGAATAGCACAGATACGCAGTATTTT; CDR3: CASSTNPGTRNSTDTQYF
V: TRBV20-1; D: TRBD1; J: TRBJ2-3; size: few; DNA: TGCAGTGAAACCCACAGGGGGTTGGCGACAGATACGCAGTATTTT; CDR3: CSETHRGLATDTQYF
V: TRBV4-3; D: TRBD2; J: TRBJ2-7; size: many; DNA: TGCGCCAGCAGCGCATTTACAGGAGCGGGGCACGAGCAGTACTTC; CDR3: CASSAFTGAGHEQYF
V: TRBV5-6; D: .; J: TRBJ2-2; size: many; DNA: TGTGCCAGCAGCTCGTGGACTCTAGACACCGGGGAGCTGTTTTTT; CDR3: CASSSWTLDTGELFF
V: TRBV5-1; D: .; J: TRBJ1-6; size: many; DNA: TGCGCCAGCAGCTTGGATCAAAATTCACCCCTCCACTTT; CDR3: CASSLDQNSPLHF
V: TRBV20-1; D: .; J: TRBJ2-5; size: few; DNA: TGCAGTGCTAGAGATTGGAGGGCCAAAGAGACCCAGTACTTC; CDR3: CSARDWRAKETQYF
V: TRBV6-1; D: TRBD2; J: TRBJ2-3; size: .; DNA: TGTGCCAGCAGATCCAGCATGGGGGAGGGCCGGTCAGATACGCAGTATTTT; CDR3: CASRSSMGEGRSDTQYF
V: TRBV4-3; D: TRBD2; J: TRBJ2-7; size: many; DNA: TGCGCCAGCAGCCAAGTCCCCAGCGGGAGGCCCCACGAGCAGTACTTC; CDR3: CASSQVPSGRPHEQYF
V: TRBV7-9; D: TRBD1; J: TRBJ2-7; size: many; DNA: TGTGCCAGCAGCTCAGGGGGTCGTCGCGAGCAGTACTTC; CDR3: CASSSGGRREQYF
V: TRBV20-1; D: .; J: TRBJ1-4; size: few; DNA: TGCAGTGCTAGAGATCCGAACTCGGGGGAAAAACTGTTTTTT; CDR3: CSARDPNSGEKLFF
V: TRBV20-1; D: .; J: TRBJ2-3; size: .; DNA: TGCAGTGCCATCGCAGGTATCCTTACGCAGTATTTT; CDR3: CSAIAGILTQYF